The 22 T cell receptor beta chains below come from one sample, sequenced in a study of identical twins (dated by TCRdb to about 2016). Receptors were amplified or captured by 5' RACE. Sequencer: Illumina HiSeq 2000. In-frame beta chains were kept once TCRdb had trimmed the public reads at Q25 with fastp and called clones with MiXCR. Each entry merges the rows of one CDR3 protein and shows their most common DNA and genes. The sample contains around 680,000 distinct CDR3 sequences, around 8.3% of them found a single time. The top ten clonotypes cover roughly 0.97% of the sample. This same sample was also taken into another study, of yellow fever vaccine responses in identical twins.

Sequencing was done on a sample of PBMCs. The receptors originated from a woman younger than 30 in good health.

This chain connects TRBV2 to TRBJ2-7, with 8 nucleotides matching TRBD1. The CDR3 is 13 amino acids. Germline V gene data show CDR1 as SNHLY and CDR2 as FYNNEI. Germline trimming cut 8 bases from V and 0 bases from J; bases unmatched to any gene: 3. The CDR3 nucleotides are TGTGCCAGCGTTCAGGGGGCCTCCTACGAGCAGTACTTC. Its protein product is CASVQGASYEQYF.

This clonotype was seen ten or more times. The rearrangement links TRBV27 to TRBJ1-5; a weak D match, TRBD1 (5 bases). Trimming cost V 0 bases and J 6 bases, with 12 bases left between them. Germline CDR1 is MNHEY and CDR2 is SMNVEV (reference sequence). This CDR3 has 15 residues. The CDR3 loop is CASSLSAGGGQPQHF. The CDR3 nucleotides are TGTGCCAGCAGTTTATCGGCAGGCGGGGGTCAGCCCCAGCATTTT.

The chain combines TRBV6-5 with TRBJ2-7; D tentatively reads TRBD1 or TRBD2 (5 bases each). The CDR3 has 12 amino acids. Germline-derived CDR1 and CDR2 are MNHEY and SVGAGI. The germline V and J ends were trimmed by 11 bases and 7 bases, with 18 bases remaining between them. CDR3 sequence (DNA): TGTGCCGTACAAGGGACGGGCGGAGAGCAGTACTTC. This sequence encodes CAVQGTGGEQYF.

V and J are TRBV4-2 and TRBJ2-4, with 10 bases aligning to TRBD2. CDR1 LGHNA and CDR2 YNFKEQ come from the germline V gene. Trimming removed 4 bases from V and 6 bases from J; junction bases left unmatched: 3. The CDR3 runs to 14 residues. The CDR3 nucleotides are TGTGCCAGCAGCCTAGAGCGGGGGGGAAACATTCAGTACTTC. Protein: CASSLERGGNIQYF.

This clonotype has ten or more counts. CDR3 coding DNA: TGCAGTGCTAGAGCTGCGGGACAGGGTACCTACGAGCAGTACTTC. Protein: CSARAAGQGTYEQYF. This chain uses TRBV20-1 with TRBJ2-7; TRBD1 matches at 9 bases. Germline CDR1 is DFQATT and CDR2 is SNEGSKA (reference sequence). Trimming took 1 base from V and 2 from J; bases not matched to a gene: 6. The CDR3 covers 15 residues.

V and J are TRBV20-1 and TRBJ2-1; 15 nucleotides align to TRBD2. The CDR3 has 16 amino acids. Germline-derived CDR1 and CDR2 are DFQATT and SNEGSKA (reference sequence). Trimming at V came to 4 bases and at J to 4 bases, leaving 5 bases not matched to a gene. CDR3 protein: CSATPGLAGGYNEQFF. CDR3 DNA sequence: TGCAGTGCTACCCCGGGACTAGCGGGGGGTTACAATGAGCAGTTCTTC.

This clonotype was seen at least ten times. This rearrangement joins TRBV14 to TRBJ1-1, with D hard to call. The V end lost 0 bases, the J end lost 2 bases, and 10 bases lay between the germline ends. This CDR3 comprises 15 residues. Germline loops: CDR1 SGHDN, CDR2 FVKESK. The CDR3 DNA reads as TGTGCCAGCAGCCAAGAGGGCAGAAGAAACACTGAAGCTTTCTTT. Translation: CASSQEGRRNTEAFF.

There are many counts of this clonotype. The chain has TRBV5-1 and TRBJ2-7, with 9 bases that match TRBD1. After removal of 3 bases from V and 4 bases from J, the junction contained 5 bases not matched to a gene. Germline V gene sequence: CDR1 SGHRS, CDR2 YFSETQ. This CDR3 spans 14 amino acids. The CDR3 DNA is TGCGCCAGCAGCTCCGGGACAGGGATTTACGAGCAGTACTTC. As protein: CASSSGTGIYEQYF.

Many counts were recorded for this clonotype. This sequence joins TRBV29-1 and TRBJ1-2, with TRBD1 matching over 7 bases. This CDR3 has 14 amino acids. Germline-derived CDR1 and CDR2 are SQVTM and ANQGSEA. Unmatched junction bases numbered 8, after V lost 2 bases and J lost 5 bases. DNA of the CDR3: TGCAGCGTTGAATCCCAGGGGGGGAAGTATGGCTACACCTTC. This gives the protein CSVESQGGKYGYTF.

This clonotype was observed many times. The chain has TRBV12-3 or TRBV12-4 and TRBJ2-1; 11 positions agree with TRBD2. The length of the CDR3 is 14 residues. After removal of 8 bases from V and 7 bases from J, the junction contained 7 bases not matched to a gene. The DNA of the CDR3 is TGTGCCAGCCTCACCTGGACTAGCGGGAATGAGCAGTTCTTC. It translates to CASLTWTSGNEQFF.

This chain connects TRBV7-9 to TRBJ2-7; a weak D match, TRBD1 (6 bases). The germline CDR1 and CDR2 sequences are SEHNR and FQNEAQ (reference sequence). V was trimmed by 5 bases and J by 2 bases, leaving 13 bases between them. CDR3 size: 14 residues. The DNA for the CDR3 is TGTGCCAGCAGCCCTATCGGACAGCCCTACGAGCAGTACTTC. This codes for CASSPIGQPYEQYF.

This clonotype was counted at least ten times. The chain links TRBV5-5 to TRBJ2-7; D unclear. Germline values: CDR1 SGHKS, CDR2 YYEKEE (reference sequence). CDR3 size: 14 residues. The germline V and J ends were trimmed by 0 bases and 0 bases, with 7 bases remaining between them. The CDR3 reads CASSLVRSSYEQYF. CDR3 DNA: TGTGCCAGCAGCTTGGTTCGCAGCTCCTACGAGCAGTACTTC.

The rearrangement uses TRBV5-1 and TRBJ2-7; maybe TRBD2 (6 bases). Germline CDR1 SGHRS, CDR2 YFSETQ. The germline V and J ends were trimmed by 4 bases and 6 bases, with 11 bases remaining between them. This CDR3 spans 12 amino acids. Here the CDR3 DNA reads TGCGCCAGCAGCAGGGGCGGGACCGAGCAGTACTTC. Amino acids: CASSRGGTEQYF.

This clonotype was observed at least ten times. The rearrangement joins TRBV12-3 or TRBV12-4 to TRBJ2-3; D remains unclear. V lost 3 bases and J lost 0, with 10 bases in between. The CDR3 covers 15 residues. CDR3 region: CASSLRHPSTDTQYF. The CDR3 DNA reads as TGTGCCAGCAGTTTGCGACACCCCAGCACAGATACGCAGTATTTT.

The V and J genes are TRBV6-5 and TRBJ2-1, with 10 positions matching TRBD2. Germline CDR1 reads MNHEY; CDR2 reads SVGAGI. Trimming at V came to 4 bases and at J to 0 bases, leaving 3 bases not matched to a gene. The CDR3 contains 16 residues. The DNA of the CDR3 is TGTGCCAGCAGTTCCCTAGCGGGGGTCTCCTACAATGAGCAGTTCTTC. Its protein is CASSSLAGVSYNEQFF.

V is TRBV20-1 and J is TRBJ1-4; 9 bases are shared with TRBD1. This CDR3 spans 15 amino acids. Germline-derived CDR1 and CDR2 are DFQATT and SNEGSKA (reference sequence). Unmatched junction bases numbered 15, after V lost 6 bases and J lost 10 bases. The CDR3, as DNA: TGCAGTGCCAATACAGGGGGCCCTCGCGGGGCAAAACTGTTTTTT. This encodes CSANTGGPRGAKLFF.

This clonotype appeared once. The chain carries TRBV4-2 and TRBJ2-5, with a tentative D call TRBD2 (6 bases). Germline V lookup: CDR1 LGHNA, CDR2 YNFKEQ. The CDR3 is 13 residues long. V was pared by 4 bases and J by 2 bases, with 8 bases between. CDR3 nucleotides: TGTGCCAGCAGCCCGGGGGAACAAGAGACCCAGTACTTC. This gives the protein CASSPGEQETQYF.

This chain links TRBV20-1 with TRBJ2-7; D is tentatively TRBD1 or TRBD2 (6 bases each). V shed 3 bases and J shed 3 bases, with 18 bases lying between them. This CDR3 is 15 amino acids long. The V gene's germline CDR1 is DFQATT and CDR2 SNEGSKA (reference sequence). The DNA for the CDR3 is TGCAGTGCTAGGATCGTCGGGGGCCATCTCTACGAGCAGTACTTC. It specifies CSARIVGGHLYEQYF.

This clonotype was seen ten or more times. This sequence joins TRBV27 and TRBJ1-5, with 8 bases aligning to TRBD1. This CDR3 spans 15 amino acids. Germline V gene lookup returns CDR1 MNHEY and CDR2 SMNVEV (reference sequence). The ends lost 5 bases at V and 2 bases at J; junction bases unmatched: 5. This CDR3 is CASSRTGLGNQPQHF. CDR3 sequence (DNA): TGTGCCAGCAGTCGGACAGGGTTGGGCAATCAGCCCCAGCATTTT.

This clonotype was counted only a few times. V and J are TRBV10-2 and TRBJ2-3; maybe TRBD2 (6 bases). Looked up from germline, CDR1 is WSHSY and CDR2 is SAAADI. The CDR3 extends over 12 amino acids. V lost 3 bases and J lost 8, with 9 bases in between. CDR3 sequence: CASSDRGSTQYF. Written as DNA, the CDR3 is TGCGCCAGCAGTGACCGGGGGTCTACGCAGTATTTT.

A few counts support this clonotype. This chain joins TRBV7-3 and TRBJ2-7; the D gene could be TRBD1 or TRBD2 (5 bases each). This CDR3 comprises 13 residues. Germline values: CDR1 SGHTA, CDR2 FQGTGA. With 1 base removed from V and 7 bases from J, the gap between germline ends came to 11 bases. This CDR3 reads CASSLIPGREQYF. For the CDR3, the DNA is TGTGCCAGCAGCTTAATTCCGGGGCGAGAGCAGTACTTC.

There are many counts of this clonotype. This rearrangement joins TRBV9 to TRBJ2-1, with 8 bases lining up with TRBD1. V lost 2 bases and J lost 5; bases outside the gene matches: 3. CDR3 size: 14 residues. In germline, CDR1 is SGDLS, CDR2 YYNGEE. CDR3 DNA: TGTGCCAGCAGCGTTCACAGGGGGAACAATGAGCAGTTCTTC. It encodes CASSVHRGNNEQFF.